The 30 T cell receptor beta chains below were found in one sample sequenced in a study of vaccination and CD4 T cells after COVID-19. Treatment defined: approximately nine-day PBMC culture with coronavirus spike peptide pools or control peptides (ViraFEST assay). CD4+ T lymphocytes from the unexposed donor were collected before the COVID-19 pandemic (2011-2018). The Oncomine TCR Beta short-read assay was applied to DNA of cultured CD4+ T cells. Via MiXCR, TCRdb re-called the PCR reads, giving one row per CDR3 protein. The table has 8,000 to 9,500 distinct CDR3 sequences, less than 55% seen once. These TCRs' antigens remain unknown. Sequenced input: CD4+ T cells from blood, cultured in vitro. The receptor set was obtained from a human donor in good health.

This chain joins TRBV7-2 and TRBJ2-7; 10 bases are shared with TRBD2. Per germline, CDR1 SGHTA and CDR2 FQGNSA. The CDR3 runs 15 residues. V dropped 3 bases and J dropped 3; count of bases not matched to a gene: 5. CDR3 loop: CASSFLAGAGYEQYF. The CDR3 bases are TGTGCCAGCAGCTTCCTAGCGGGGGCCGGCTACGAGCAGTACTTC.

In DNA form, the CDR3 reads TGCGCCAGCAGACGTTTTGGGGAGACCCAGTACTTC. Protein: CASRRFGETQYF. The gene calls are TRBV10-1 and TRBJ2-5; no definite D call. V was pared by 6 bases and J by 5 bases, with 10 bases between. The germline CDR1 and CDR2 sequences are WNHNN and SYGVQD (reference sequence). This CDR3 has 12 amino acids.

This clonotype showed up just once. The chain carries TRBV12-3 or TRBV12-4 and TRBJ2-2; D may be TRBD2 (6 bases). The CDR3 runs to 14 residues. V lost 8 bases and J 1 base, leaving 11 bases between the germline ends. CDR3 residues: CASGKGGNTGELFF. CDR3 sequence (DNA): TGTGCCAGCGGAAAGGGAGGGAACACCGGGGAGCTGTTTTTT.

The chain employs TRBV5-1 and TRBJ2-5, with a possible D match to TRBD2 (6 bases). Germline V lookup: CDR1 SGHRS, CDR2 YFSETQ. Trimming removed 2 bases at V and 3 bases at J, with 14 bases between. There are 15 residues in the CDR3. The CDR3 here is CASSFSGDGKETQYF. In DNA, the CDR3 is TGCGCCAGCAGCTTTTCGGGGGACGGTAAAGAGACCCAGTACTTC.

This clonotype was detected only a few times. This chain connects TRBV20-1 to TRBJ2-5, with 8 bases that match TRBD2. The germline gives CDR1 DFQATT, CDR2 SNEGSKA (reference sequence). The CDR3 is 17 residues long. Trimming took 6 bases from V and 3 from J; bases not matched to a gene: 18. CDR3 in amino acids: CSAIPRGRGGLKETQYF. As DNA, the CDR3 is TGCAGTGCCATCCCCCGAGGTCGGGGGGGCCTCAAAGAGACCCAGTACTTC.

The genes are TRBV6-4 and TRBJ2-2; D is unclear. V lost 2 bases to trimming and J lost 6 bases, with 10 bases between them. The CDR3 covers 14 residues. In germline, CDR1 is MRHNA, CDR2 SNTAGT. CDR3 sequence: CASSDGQSAGELFF. In DNA, the CDR3 is TGTGCCAGCAGTGACGGGCAATCAGCCGGGGAGCTGTTTTTT.

This clonotype showed up just once. The gene calls are TRBV20-1 and TRBJ2-5; D unclear. The CDR3 is made up of 14 amino acids. Per the germline V gene, CDR1 is DFQATT and CDR2 is SNEGSKA (reference sequence). V gave up 8 bases and J gave up 7 bases, with 23 bases separating them. For the CDR3, the DNA is TGCAGTTTAAAGGATTCGAACAGCGTGGGGACCCAGTACTTC. It specifies CSLKDSNSVGTQYF.

The chain is built from TRBV28 and TRBJ1-2; D unresolved. The CDR3 consists of 15 residues. Germline CDR1 reads MDHEN; CDR2 reads SYDVKM. V was trimmed by 2 bases and J by 4 bases, leaving 14 bases between them. The CDR3 reads CASSLRQSWVYGYTF. In DNA, the CDR3 is TGTGCCAGCAGTTTACGACAATCCTGGGTCTATGGCTACACCTTC.

The count of this clonotype is one. This chain joins TRBV6-4 and TRBJ1-1; D may be TRBD1 (6 bases). Germline CDR1 reads MRHNA; CDR2 reads SNTAGT. Trimming cost V 7 bases and J 3 bases, with 15 bases left between them. This CDR3 region has 14 residues. DNA for the CDR3: TGTGCCAGCAACGGGGGGCGGGGGGACACTGAAGCTTTCTTT. Translating gives CASNGGRGDTEAFF.

The V call is TRBV6-1, the J call TRBJ1-1; TRBD1 matches at 8 bases. CDR3 size: 15 residues. Germline loops: CDR1 MNHNS, CDR2 SASEGT. V shed 2 bases and J 5 bases; nucleotides not matched to a gene: 7. This CDR3 is CASSELLDRATEAFF. Written as DNA, the CDR3 is TGTGCCAGCAGTGAACTTTTGGACAGGGCAACTGAAGCTTTCTTT.

The chain uses TRBV10-2 and TRBJ2-7, with D perhaps TRBD2 (5 bases). CDR1 and CDR2 (germline): WSHSY, SAAADI. V dropped 7 bases and J dropped 6 bases, with 16 bases sitting between them. The CDR3 is made up of 13 amino acids. CDR3 coding DNA: TGCGCCAGCAACTCCGGGATGGCGGGCGAGCAGTACTTC. This codes for CASNSGMAGEQYF.

The chain has TRBV7-2 and TRBJ2-7, with TRBD1 matching over 7 bases. Germline CDR1 SGHTA, CDR2 FQGNSA. Trimming at V came to 1 base and at J to 1 base, leaving 4 bases not matched to a gene. This CDR3 is 15 amino acids long. The CDR3 DNA reads TGTGCCAGCAGCTTAGTCCCAGGGGGTTCCTACGAGCAGTACTTC. Amino acids: CASSLVPGGSYEQYF.

The V gene is TRBV5-1, the J gene TRBJ2-3; possible D gene TRBD1, 5 bases. Per germline, CDR1 SGHRS and CDR2 YFSETQ. V was shortened by 4 bases and J by 1 base, with 7 bases between the two germline ends. The CDR3 has 13 amino acids. The CDR3 DNA follows: TGCGCCAGCAGCGAAGGGGGCACAGATACGCAGTATTTT. Its translation is CASSEGGTDTQYF. The full variable domain, rest sourced from reference TRBV5-1 and TRBJ2-3, is KAGVTQTPRYLIKTRGQQVTLSCSPISGHRSVSWYQQTPGQGLQFLFEYFSETQRNKGNFPGRFSGRQFSNSRSEMNVSTLELGDSALYLCASSEGGTDTQYFGPGTRLTVL.

This clonotype was counted between two and nine times. J is TRBJ2-1 and V is TRBV6-1, with no clear D. Per the germline V gene, CDR1 is MNHNS and CDR2 is SASEGT. The CDR3 loop spans 12 amino acids. V lost 8 bases to trimming and J lost 6 bases, with 11 bases between them. This chain's CDR3 is CASERQANEQFF. DNA for the CDR3: TGTGCCAGCGAAAGGCAGGCCAATGAGCAGTTCTTC.

The V call is TRBV7-2, the J call TRBJ1-6, with 10 bases aligning to TRBD1. The CDR3 runs 18 residues. The ends lost 5 bases at V and 3 bases at J; junction bases unmatched: 10. Per germline, CDR1 SGHTA and CDR2 FQGNSA. The CDR3 protein is CASSPSDRGLIYNSPLHF. The CDR3 DNA reads TGTGCCAGCAGCCCATCCGACAGGGGGCTAATCTATAATTCACCCCTCCACTTT. The whole variable domain, remainder taken from reference TRBV7-2 and TRBJ1-6, is GAGVSQSPSNKVTEKGKDVELRCDPISGHTALYWYRQSLGQGLEFLIYFQGNSAPDKSGLPSDRFSAERTGGSVSTLTIQRTQQEDSAVYLCASSPSDRGLIYNSPLHFGNGTRLTVT.

CDR3 in amino acids: CASSSGQVRAYGYTF. The CDR3 DNA sequence: TGTGCCAGTAGTTCAGGACAGGTACGCGCCTATGGCTACACCTTC. The chain couples TRBV19 to TRBJ1-2, with 7 bases that match TRBD1. Germline CDR1 LNHDA, CDR2 SQIVND (reference sequence). CDR3 length: 15 residues. The J segment lost 4 bases and the V segment lost 5 bases, leaving 10 bases of the junction unmatched.

V and J are TRBV6-1 and TRBJ1-2; no clear D. The CDR3 spans 12 residues. CDR1 MNHNS and CDR2 SASEGT come from the germline V gene. V was trimmed by 7 bases and J by 6 bases, leaving 12 bases between them. This chain's CDR3 is CASTDKGNGYTF. The CDR3 coding sequence is TGTGCCAGCACCGATAAGGGTAATGGCTACACCTTC.

The chain recombines TRBV6-1 with TRBJ2-3, with 11 bases identical to TRBD2. Germline values: CDR1 MNHNS, CDR2 SASEGT. Germline trimming cut 7 bases from V and 0 bases from J; bases unmatched to any gene: 21. The CDR3 runs 21 residues. The CDR3 DNA sequence: TGTGCCAGCACCCCCCAAGAGGTACTAGCGGGAGAGAAACCGAGCACAGATACGCAGTATTTT. Its protein is CASTPQEVLAGEKPSTDTQYF.

The chain combines TRBV5-1 with TRBJ2-7; D might be TRBD2 (6 bases). This CDR3 is 14 amino acids long. The V end was cut by 0 bases, the J end by 5 bases, with 12 bases between. Germline CDR1 reads SGHRS; CDR2 reads YFSETQ. CDR3 region: CASSLGGLGDEQYF. The CDR3 nucleotides read TGCGCCAGCAGCTTGGGGGGACTTGGGGACGAGCAGTACTTC.

This clonotype was seen a handful of times. CDR3 nucleotide sequence: TGTGCCAGCAGTTACAGAGGCCCCTCCCAAGTTAGCGGGAGGGAGACCCAGTACTTC. The encoded protein is CASSYRGPSQVSGRETQYF. This rearrangement joins TRBV6-5 to TRBJ2-5; 10 nucleotides match TRBD2. The CDR3 length is 19 residues. Germline lookup yields CDR1 MNHEY and CDR2 SVGAGI. V was clipped by 2 bases and J by 5 bases; unmatched bases: 17.

This chain connects TRBV7-2 to TRBJ1-6; D possibly corresponds to TRBD1 (5 bases). V was pared by 5 bases and J by 3 bases, with 17 bases between. The germline V gene encodes CDR1 SGHTA and CDR2 FQGNSA. The CDR3 spans 17 residues. The CDR3 protein is CASSPRGGENYNSPLHF. CDR3 coding DNA: TGTGCCAGCAGCCCGCGGGGCGGGGAAAACTATAATTCACCCCTCCACTTT.

The rearrangement uses TRBV7-2 and TRBJ2-5, with TRBD2 matching 10 bases. The V gene's germline CDR1 is SGHTA and CDR2 FQGNSA. The V and J ends lost 5 bases and 2 bases, in that order; junction bases with no gene match: 8. The CDR3 loop spans 16 amino acids. In DNA form, the CDR3 reads TGTGCCAGCAGCGGCCCTAGCGGGGGATTTCAAGAGACCCAGTACTTC. Translated, it gives CASSGPSGGFQETQYF.

J is TRBJ1-1 and V is TRBV28; the D is unclear. V lost 3 bases, J lost 5 bases, and 4 bases lay in between. Germline V gene lookup returns CDR1 MDHEN and CDR2 SYDVKM. This CDR3 has 11 amino acids. The CDR3 sequence is CASSFGTEAFF. The CDR3 bases are TGTGCCAGCAGTTTCGGGACTGAAGCTTTCTTT.

The chain employs TRBV28 and TRBJ1-1; 8 positions agree with TRBD1. J gave up 5 bases and V 4 bases, and 6 bases lay outside the gene matches. This CDR3 contains 14 residues. Germline CDR1 reads MDHEN; CDR2 reads SYDVKM. The CDR3 spells CASSYWTGKTEAFF. In DNA, the CDR3 is TGTGCCAGCAGTTACTGGACAGGGAAGACTGAAGCTTTCTTT.

The gene calls are TRBV4-2 and TRBJ2-1, with TRBD2 matching 12 bases. Germline V lookup: CDR1 LGHNA, CDR2 YNFKEQ. Trimming at V came to 0 bases and at J to 5 bases, leaving 8 bases not matched to a gene. The CDR3 is 18 amino acids. The CDR3 coding sequence is TGTGCCAGCAGCCAAGATTCGGCTAGCGGGAGGGCCCACAATGAGCAGTTCTTC. Translation gives CASSQDSASGRAHNEQFF.

J is TRBJ2-7 and V is TRBV2; no firm D call. V lost 4 bases to trimming and J lost 4 bases, with 5 bases between them. The CDR3 spans 11 residues. Germline values: CDR1 SNHLY, CDR2 FYNNEI. Written as DNA, the CDR3 is TGTGCCAGCAGTGCACAATACGAGCAGTACTTC. Translated, it gives CASSAQYEQYF.

V is TRBV20-1 and J is TRBJ2-7; 10 positions agree with TRBD1. V was clipped by 1 base and J by 0 bases; unmatched bases: 12. The CDR3 is made up of 18 amino acids. Germline CDR1 and CDR2: DFQATT and SNEGSKA (reference sequence). The CDR3 DNA reads TGCAGTGCTAGAGGCCACATAAGGGGGGACAGGGGCTCCTACGAGCAGTACTTC. Translated, it gives CSARGHIRGDRGSYEQYF.

This chain joins TRBV19 and TRBJ2-2; TRBD1 matches 10 bases. Germline lookup yields CDR1 LNHDA and CDR2 SQIVND (reference sequence). The CDR3 is 15 amino acids. V was clipped by 6 bases and J by 7 bases; unmatched bases: 8. The CDR3, as DNA: TGTGCCAGTAGGCCCCGACAGGGGGCCGGCGGGGAGCTGTTTTTT. Translated: CASRPRQGAGGELFF.

This clonotype has a single count. J is TRBJ2-7 and V is TRBV11-2; D possibly corresponds to TRBD2 (6 bases). Germline V gives CDR1 SGHAT, CDR2 FQNNGV. V was shortened by 5 bases and J by 6 bases, with 11 bases between the two germline ends. The CDR3 contains 12 residues. CDR3 nucleotide sequence: TGTGCCAGCAGCATGGCGGGGTTCGAGCAGTACTTC. This sequence encodes CASSMAGFEQYF.

The chain joins TRBV5-4 to TRBJ2-3; 10 bases line up with TRBD2. V shed 4 bases and J 4 bases; nucleotides not matched to a gene: 6. The length of the CDR3 is 15 residues. The V gene's germline CDR1 is SGHNT and CDR2 YYREEE (reference sequence). The CDR3 DNA sequence: TGTGCCAGCAGCGGAACACTAGCGGGGTCAGATACGCAGTATTTT. Translated: CASSGTLAGSDTQYF.